These 18 T cell receptor beta chains came from one sample sequenced in a study of blood T cell repertoires in COVID-19. The assay was immunoSEQ multiplex PCR, and TCRdb's table has in-frame clones only and misses some. The sample lists about 220,000 clones, more than 75% seen once, with roughly 13% in the top ten. Sequencing used peripheral blood. These receptors came from a human donor in a cohort sampled during active COVID-19.

V usage is TRBV7-3 and J usage is TRBJ2-3, with 11 bases that match TRBD2. Germline assignment: CDR1 SGHTA and CDR2 FQGTGA. J lost 0 bases, V lost 5 bases, and 7 bases had no gene match. This CDR3 comprises 17 residues. The CDR3 is CASSASGGPSSTDTQYF. The CDR3 DNA sequence: TGTGCCAGCAGCGCTAGCGGGGGGCCCTCTAGCACAGATACGCAGTATTTT.

The rearrangement uses TRBV3-1 (or the pseudogene TRBV3-2) and TRBJ2-7; 9 nucleotides match TRBD1. The V segment lost 3 bases and the J segment 2 bases; nucleotides outside the gene matches: 2. Germline V CDR1 and CDR2: LGHDT, YNNKEL (reference sequence). The CDR3 has 14 residues. For the CDR3, the DNA is TGTGCCAGCAGCCACCGACAGGGGGCCTACGAGCAGTACTTC. It translates to CASSHRQGAYEQYF.

This chain uses TRBV4-3 with TRBJ2-7; D not resolved. The CDR3 covers 14 residues. Per the germline V gene, CDR1 is LGHNA and CDR2 is YSLEER. The germline V and J ends were trimmed by 2 bases and 0 bases, with 8 bases remaining between them. In DNA form, the CDR3 reads TGCGCCAGCAGCCAATCACAGAGCTCCTACGAGCAGTACTTC. Amino acid sequence: CASSQSQSSYEQYF.

This chain uses TRBV7-9 with TRBJ2-6; TRBD2 matches at 9 bases. The CDR3 is made up of 18 amino acids. The V and J ends lost 6 bases and 0 bases, in that order; junction bases with no gene match: 9. Looked up from germline, CDR1 is SEHNR and CDR2 is FQNEAQ (reference sequence). CDR3 nucleotides: TGTGCCAGCAGACCCATAGCGGGGGCCCTCTCTGGGGCCAACGTCCTGACTTTC. Its translation is CASRPIAGALSGANVLTF.

The V and J genes are TRBV5-1 and TRBJ2-5; unclear D gene. The germline V gene encodes CDR1 SGHRS and CDR2 YFSETQ. The V end lost 0 bases, the J end lost 2 bases, and 14 bases lay between the germline ends. This CDR3 is built from 16 residues. The CDR3 DNA sequence: TGCGCCAGCAGCTTGGGACCCGGAGTCTCTCAAGAGACCCAGTACTTC. Translated, it gives CASSLGPGVSQETQYF.

The chain has TRBV3-1 (or the pseudogene TRBV3-2) and TRBJ1-6; D ambiguous. This CDR3 contains 13 residues. CDR1 LGHDT and CDR2 YNNKEL come from the germline V gene (reference sequence). The V end was cut by 4 bases, the J end by 10 bases, with 11 bases between. DNA of the CDR3: TGTGCCAGCAGCCTCCGGGTATGGTCACCCCTCCACTTT. Its translation is CASSLRVWSPLHF.

J is TRBJ1-6 and V is TRBV27; D remains ambiguous. The V gene lost 6 bases and the J gene lost 10 bases, with 16 bases spanning the gap. Germline CDR1 reads MNHEY; CDR2 reads SMNVEV (reference sequence). The CDR3 is made up of 14 amino acids. DNA for the CDR3: TGTGCCAGCAGCCTGGAGAACACTGCCTCACCCCTCCACTTT. Translated, it gives CASSLENTASPLHF.

This clone came up once. This chain connects TRBV24-1 to TRBJ2-2; D not certain. This CDR3 has 14 amino acids. Trimming removed 5 bases at V and 2 bases at J, with 8 bases between. Germline V gene data show CDR1 as KGHDR and CDR2 as SFDVKD. CDR3 sequence reads: CATSAAVNTGELFF. CDR3 DNA sequence: TGTGCCACCAGTGCGGCGGTAAACACCGGGGAGCTGTTTTTT.

The CDR3 is CASSYDISSYEQYF. The CDR3 nucleotides read TGTGCCAGCAGTTACGATATCAGCTCCTACGAGCAGTACTTC. The chain joins TRBV6-2 or TRBV6-3 to TRBJ2-7, with unresolved D. Trimming shortened V by 2 bases and J by 0 bases, and 8 bases separated the two germline ends. CDR3 length: 14 residues. The germline V gene encodes CDR1 MNHEY and CDR2 SVGEGT.

The rearrangement links TRBV3-1 (or the pseudogene TRBV3-2) to TRBJ1-2, with unresolved D. The CDR3 has 15 residues. Trimming left V 0 bases short and J 8 bases short, with 16 bases between. The germline V gene encodes CDR1 LGHDT and CDR2 YNNKEL (reference sequence). CDR3 sequence: CASSQDTGTQRGYTF. Here the CDR3 DNA reads TGTGCCAGCAGCCAAGATACTGGTACGCAGAGGGGCTACACCTTC.

The chain recombines TRBV7-2 with TRBJ1-2, with D unresolved. The length of the CDR3 is 15 residues. CDR1 is SGHTA and CDR2 is FQGNSA in the germline V gene. V lost 1 base to trimming and J lost 5 bases, with 14 bases between them. The CDR3 DNA follows: TGTGCCAGCAGCTTAGGTCGTGGCAGAACATATGGCTACACCTTC. Translation: CASSLGRGRTYGYTF.

The chain has TRBV7-9 and TRBJ2-7; tentatively, D is TRBD2 (6 bases). V was pared by 1 base and J by 5 bases, with 15 bases between. Germline V gene sequence: CDR1 SEHNR, CDR2 FQNEAQ (reference sequence). This CDR3 has 15 amino acids. CDR3 protein: CASSLGRAEGDEQYF. In DNA, the CDR3 is TGTGCCAGCAGCTTAGGGAGGGCAGAGGGAGACGAGCAGTACTTC.

V is TRBV9 and J is TRBJ2-3; D possibly corresponds to TRBD2 (5 bases). Per germline, CDR1 SGDLS and CDR2 YYNGEE. Trimming cost V 1 base and J 2 bases, with 14 bases left between them. There are 16 residues in the CDR3. CDR3 in DNA: TGTGCCAGCAGCGTACTGTTCGGCGGACTCACAGATACGCAGTATTTT. It codes for CASSVLFGGLTDTQYF.

The V call is TRBV3-1 (or the pseudogene TRBV3-2), the J call TRBJ2-1; D call uncertain. The CDR3 length is 16 residues. From germline, CDR1 is LGHDT and CDR2 YNNKEL (reference sequence). The ends were cut back, 3 bases at V and 0 bases at J, with 12 bases in the middle. The CDR3 is CASSHILSSSYNEQFF. The CDR3 nucleotides are TGTGCCAGCAGCCACATCCTATCGAGCTCCTACAATGAGCAGTTCTTC.

This clone has only one observation. The chain combines TRBV28 with TRBJ1-4, with 7 bases fitting TRBD1. The V and J ends lost 4 bases and 10 bases, in that order; junction bases with no gene match: 9. The CDR3 length is 14 residues. Germline-derived CDR1 and CDR2 are MDHEN and SYDVKM. The CDR3 spells CASSSITGVGKLFF. The CDR3, as DNA: TGTGCCAGCAGTTCGATAACAGGGGTGGGAAAACTGTTTTTT.

CDR3 bases: TGCGCCAGCAGCCAGGGACTTACCCTCTACGAGCAGTACTTC. This translates into CASSQGLTLYEQYF. The chain recombines TRBV5-1 with TRBJ2-7; a possible D gene is TRBD2 (6 bases). Trimming took off 4 bases at V and 3 bases at J, with 14 bases between the two ends. This CDR3 is built from 14 residues. CDR1 and CDR2 (germline): SGHRS, YFSETQ.

The count of this clone is one. The chain's CDR3 is CSVALRTSTDTQYF. The DNA of the CDR3 is TGCAGCGTGGCCCTCCGGACTAGCACAGATACGCAGTATTTT. The chain has TRBV29-1 and TRBJ2-3; possibly TRBD2 for D (5 bases). Germline-derived CDR1 and CDR2 are SQVTM and ANQGSEA. This CDR3 has 14 residues. Trimming cost V 6 bases and J 0 bases, with 13 bases left between them.

V is TRBV18 and J is TRBJ1-5; possibly TRBD1 for D (6 bases). Germline V gene sequence: CDR1 KGHSH, CDR2 LQKENI. This CDR3 comprises 17 residues. V dropped 6 bases and J dropped 0 bases, with 18 bases sitting between them. The CDR3 DNA reads TGTGCCAGCTCTCTTCTCGCGGGGGCTTATAGCAATCAGCCCCAGCATTTT. Translation: CASSLLAGAYSNQPQHF.